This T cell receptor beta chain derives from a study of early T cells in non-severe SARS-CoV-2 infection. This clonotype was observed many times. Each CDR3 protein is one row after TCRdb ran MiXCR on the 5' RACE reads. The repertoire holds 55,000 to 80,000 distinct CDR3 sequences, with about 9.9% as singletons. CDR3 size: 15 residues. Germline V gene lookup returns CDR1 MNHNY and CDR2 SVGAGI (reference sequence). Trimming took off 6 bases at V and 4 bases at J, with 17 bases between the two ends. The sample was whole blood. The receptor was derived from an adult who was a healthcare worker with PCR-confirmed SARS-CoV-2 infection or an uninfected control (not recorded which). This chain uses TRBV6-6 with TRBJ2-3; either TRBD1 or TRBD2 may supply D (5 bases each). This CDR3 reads CASRDQGNGADTQYF. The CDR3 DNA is TGTGCCAGCAGGGATCAGGGAAACGGGGCAGATACGCAGTATTTT.